The 15 T cell receptor beta chains reported below all come from one sample, sequenced in a study of T cells expressing NK-cell markers. TCRdb reprocessed the 5' RACE reads and keeps a single row for each CDR3 protein, giving no DNA. In all, the sample yields more than 90,000 distinct CDR3 sequences. What was sequenced was blood T cells: a sorted CD56 or NKG2C T cell subset, CD4+ or CD8+ T cells, or bulk PBMC T cells (not recorded which). All receptors come from a woman aged 18-69 years in good health.

This CDR3 reads CASSLVASGGDLQWTQYF. The V and J genes are TRBV5-1 and TRBJ2-5; the D gene TCRdb calls, TRBD2, cannot be checked with no DNA. CDR1 and CDR2 (germline): SGHRS, YFSETQ. The CDR3 length is 18 residues.

This chain uses TRBV29-1 with TRBJ2-4; lacking DNA, the TRBD1 call made by TCRdb goes unchecked. The germline CDR1 and CDR2 sequences are SQVTM and ANQGSEA. CDR3 size: 16 residues. The CDR3: CSVAGGGGQPKNIQYF.

The chain recombines TRBV27 with TRBJ2-2; lacking DNA, the TRBD1 call made by TCRdb goes unchecked. There are 16 residues in the CDR3. From germline, CDR1 is MNHEY and CDR2 SMNVEV (reference sequence). CDR3 loop: CASSIRDRGYTGELFF.

The rearrangement joins TRBV29-1 to TRBJ2-7; TCRdb's assignment of TRBD1 cannot be checked, as there is no DNA. This CDR3 comprises 14 residues. Germline V gene sequence: CDR1 SQVTM, CDR2 ANQGSEA. The CDR3 loop is CSVDEGQGAYEQYF.

V is TRBV7-2 and J is TRBJ2-1; there is no DNA to check the TCRdb D call of TRBD2. The CDR3 spans 14 residues. In germline, CDR1 is SGHTA, CDR2 FQGNSA. CDR3 sequence: CASSPIAGGDEQFF.

The chain is built from TRBV29-1 and TRBJ2-1; TCRdb proposes TRBD1, but this gene call is untestable without DNA. Germline V CDR1 and CDR2: SQVTM, ANQGSEA. The CDR3 runs to 14 residues. CDR3 region: CSAVQGSSYNEQFF.

This sequence joins TRBV27 and TRBJ2-1; the TCRdb D gene call, TRBD1, has no DNA to confirm it. Looked up from germline, CDR1 is MNHEY and CDR2 is SMNVEV (reference sequence). This CDR3 has 16 amino acids. CDR3 residues: CASTTRRLGGGYEQFF.

The chain links TRBV27 to TRBJ2-3; TCRdb's D gene call, TRBD2, goes unchecked for lack of DNA. This CDR3 is built from 15 residues. Germline loops: CDR1 MNHEY, CDR2 SMNVEV (reference sequence). CDR3 amino acids: CASSVDELAGNTQYF.

This chain connects TRBV15 to TRBJ2-7; TCRdb designates TRBD2, a call that cannot be tested without DNA. This CDR3 has 16 amino acids. Germline V gene data show CDR1 as LNHNV and CDR2 as YYDKDF (reference sequence). CDR3 sequence reads: CATSRHETSGGYEQYF.

The genes are TRBV5-1 and TRBJ1-5; the D call of TRBD1 rests on TCRdb alone, since no DNA is present to check it. Per germline, CDR1 SGHRS and CDR2 YFSETQ. The CDR3 consists of 14 residues. CDR3 sequence: CASSSTGGNQPQHF. The full variable domain, its missing parts supplied by reference TRBV5-1 and TRBJ1-5, is KAGVTQTPRYLIKTRGQQVTLSCSPISGHRSVSWYQQTPGQGLQFLFEYFSETQRNKGNFPGRFSGRQFSNSRSEMNVSTLELGDSALYLCASSSTGGNQPQHFGDGTRLSIL.

The CDR3 loop reads CASSETVTGELFF. The rearrangement joins TRBV6-1 to TRBJ2-2. Germline assignment: CDR1 MNHNS and CDR2 SASEGT. CDR3 length: 13 residues.

J is TRBJ1-5 and V is TRBV3-1. Germline CDR1 LGHDT, CDR2 YNNKEL (reference sequence). CDR3 length: 15 amino acids. This chain's CDR3 is CASSQDKYNNQPQHF.

This chain connects TRBV9 to TRBJ2-2; TCRdb proposes TRBD1, but this gene call is untestable without DNA. This CDR3 is built from 13 residues. Germline loops: CDR1 SGDLS, CDR2 YYNGEE. CDR3: CASSVVGPGELFF. The full variable domain, with the rest looked up from reference TRBV9 and TRBJ2-2, is DSGVTQTPKHLITATGQRVTLRCSPRSGDLSVYWYQQSLDQGLQFLIQYYNGEERAKGNILERFSAQQFPDLHSELNLSSLELGDSALYFCASSVVGPGELFFGEGSRLTVL.

This chain links TRBV7-8 with TRBJ2-2; the D call from TCRdb, TRBD2, cannot be confirmed without DNA. The CDR3 has 15 residues. Germline V CDR1 and CDR2: SGHVS, FQNEAQ. CDR3 amino acids: CASSLAWEGSGELFF.

This sequence joins TRBV19 and TRBJ2-2. The germline gives CDR1 LNHDA, CDR2 SQIVND (reference sequence). This CDR3 is built from 13 residues. This CDR3 reads CASTNALAGELFF.